These 31 T cell receptor beta chains came from one sample sequenced in a study of control samples from healthy donors and cancer patients. Profiling relied on immunoSEQ multiplex PCR, and the TCRdb table lists in-frame clones only, not all of them. Of 120,000 or so clones listed, more than 75% are singletons. Source material: PBMCs. These receptors were collected from a woman aged 55-70 years with lung cancer.

The rearrangement links TRBV11-2 to TRBJ2-5; tentatively, D is TRBD1 (6 bases). This CDR3 spans 15 amino acids. Germline-derived CDR1 and CDR2 are SGHAT and FQNNGV. The V and J ends lost 5 bases and 4 bases respectively, with 17 bases between them. This chain's CDR3 is CASSPQGTGRETQYF. CDR3 DNA sequence: TGTGCCAGCAGCCCCCAGGGGACGGGGAGAGAGACCCAGTACTTC. Supplemented by reference TRBV11-2 and TRBJ2-5, the full variable domain reads EAGVAQSPRYKIIEKRQSVAFWCNPISGHATLYWYQQILGQGPKLLIQFQNNGVVDDSQLPKDRFSAERLKGVDSTLKIQPAKLEDSAVYLCASSPQGTGRETQYFGPGTRLLVL.

V usage is TRBV27 and J usage is TRBJ2-7; the D is unclear. CDR1 is MNHEY, CDR2 SMNVEV, per germline (reference sequence). The CDR3 has 14 residues. V lost 7 bases to trimming and J lost 0 bases, with 13 bases between them. The CDR3, as DNA: TGTGCCAGCAAGGCCCCGGCGAGCTCCTACGAGCAGTACTTC. Its protein product is CASKAPASSYEQYF.

V gene TRBV6-5 combines with J gene TRBJ1-5, with TRBD1 as a possible D gene (6 bases). Germline assignment: CDR1 MNHEY and CDR2 SVGAGI. V lost 6 bases and J lost 2, with 11 bases in between. CDR3 size: 14 residues. As DNA, the CDR3 is TGTGCCAGCAGACAGGGAGGGGGCAATCAGCCCCAGCATTTT. Encoded protein: CASRQGGGNQPQHF.

For this clone: One junction end disagrees with the germline gene, perhaps due to a read error. J is TRBJ2-7 and V is TRBV3-1 (or the pseudogene TRBV3-2), with 8 bases identical to TRBD2. The CDR3 length is 13 residues. Germline V CDR1 and CDR2: LGHDT, YNNKEL (reference sequence). In nucleotides, the CDR3 is TGTGCCAGCAGCCAAGTTGGCGGGGGGCCCCCGATCTTC. Its protein product is CASSQVGGGPPIF.

This clone was seen just once. The chain carries TRBV2 and TRBJ1-1, with D maybe TRBD1 (5 bases). The CDR3 contains 13 residues. V was cut by 7 bases and J by 3 bases, with 12 bases left in between. CDR1 and CDR2 (germline): SNHLY, FYNNEI. DNA for the CDR3: TGTGCCAGCACGGTCAGGGCTTACACTGAAGCTTTCTTT. It codes for CASTVRAYTEAFF.

This clone has just one count. The chain links TRBV5-1 to TRBJ2-5; D unresolved. Germline CDR1 and CDR2: SGHRS and YFSETQ. The CDR3 extends over 12 amino acids. V was clipped by 1 base and J by 2 bases, with 3 bases between them. The CDR3 nucleotides read TGCGCCAGCAGCTTGTGGCAAGAGACCCAGTACTTC. Amino acid sequence: CASSLWQETQYF.

V and J are TRBV7-2 and TRBJ1-2, with D uncertain. The CDR3 is 13 amino acids. V lost 1 base and J 2 bases, leaving 5 bases between the germline ends. CDR1 and CDR2 (germline): SGHTA, FQGNSA. CDR3 nucleotide sequence: TGTGCCAGCAGCTTAGATGGGAACTATGGCTACACCTTC. This sequence encodes CASSLDGNYGYTF.

The genes are TRBV4-1 and TRBJ2-1, with TRBD1 identical over 9 bases. In germline, CDR1 is MGHRA, CDR2 YSYEKL. The CDR3 extends over 15 amino acids. V shed 4 bases and J 6 bases; nucleotides not matched to a gene: 7. CDR3 amino acids: CASSLGQGNFNEQFF. In DNA form, the CDR3 reads TGCGCCAGCAGCCTGGGACAGGGTAACTTCAATGAGCAGTTCTTC.

The rearrangement joins TRBV9 to TRBJ2-7; D possibly matches TRBD1 or TRBD2 (5 bases each). The germline V gene encodes CDR1 SGDLS and CDR2 YYNGEE. Between the trimmed V and J ends, which lost 3 bases and 1 base, there was a span of 14 bases. The length of the CDR3 is 15 residues. The CDR3, as DNA: TGTGCCAGCAGCGCCCGGGACGGACTTTCCTACGAGCAGTACTTC. It yields the protein CASSARDGLSYEQYF.

The chain links TRBV12-3 or TRBV12-4 to TRBJ1-4; D uncertain. V was clipped by 7 bases and J by 7 bases, with 13 bases between them. This CDR3 contains 13 residues. The DNA of the CDR3 is TGTGCCAGCATGGAAGGGTGGGTTGAAAAACTGTTTTTT. Residues: CASMEGWVEKLFF.

This clone was recorded a few times. J is TRBJ2-1 and V is TRBV9; D tentatively fits TRBD1 or TRBD2 (5 bases each). The CDR3 loop spans 13 amino acids. V was pared by 4 bases and J by 6 bases, with 11 bases between. Germline V gives CDR1 SGDLS, CDR2 YYNGEE. DNA of the CDR3: TGTGCCAGCAGCCCCCTCGGGGCCAATGAGCAGTTCTTC. Translated: CASSPLGANEQFF.

The V and J genes are TRBV21-1 and TRBJ1-2. TRBV21-1 is an annotated pseudogene. This CDR3 has 15 residues. CDR3 sequence: CASSKVRIPICGYTF. CDR3 DNA sequence: TGTGCCAGCAGCAAAGTTAGAATCCCAATATGTGGCTACACCTTC.

The rearrangement uses TRBV7-9 and TRBJ1-3, with D perhaps TRBD1 (6 bases). The germline V gene has CDR1 SEHNR and CDR2 FQNEAQ (reference sequence). Trimming shortened V by 5 bases and J by 0 bases, and 11 bases separated the two germline ends. CDR3 length: 15 residues. For the CDR3, the DNA is TGTGCCAGCAGCCTCCAGACAGGCTCTGGAAACACCATATATTTT. It yields the protein CASSLQTGSGNTIYF.

This clone was seen a few times. The CDR3 DNA reads as TGTGCCAGCAGTTCCAGCACAGATACGCAGTATTTT. Translation gives CASSSSTDTQYF. V is TRBV6-6 and J is TRBJ2-3; D call uncertain. Germline CDR1 and CDR2: MNHNY and SVGAGI (reference sequence). This CDR3 comprises 12 residues. The V and J ends lost 4 bases and 0 bases respectively, with 2 bases between them.

This rearrangement joins TRBV18 to TRBJ1-6; D not certain. CDR3 length: 15 residues. Germline CDR1 KGHSH, CDR2 LQKENI. Between the trimmed V and J ends, which lost 1 base and 6 bases, there was a span of 10 bases. CDR3 protein: CASSPRADSNSPLHF. The CDR3 DNA sequence: TGTGCCAGCTCACCACGAGCGGACTCTAATTCACCCCTCCACTTT.

The chain combines TRBV12-3 or TRBV12-4 with TRBJ1-5; D is ambiguous. The CDR3 has 13 amino acids. With 2 bases removed from V and 1 base from J, the gap between germline ends came to 3 bases. DNA for the CDR3: TGTGCCAGCAGTTTAACCAGCAATCAGCCCCAGCATTTT. This encodes CASSLTSNQPQHF.

V usage is TRBV18 and J usage is TRBJ1-2; D is perhaps TRBD1 (6 bases). V was cut by 3 bases and J by 4 bases, with 15 bases left in between. The CDR3 has 15 amino acids. Per germline, CDR1 KGHSH and CDR2 LQKENI. The CDR3 DNA reads TGTGCCAGCTCACCGGGGGCAGGCCTTCCCTATGGCTACACCTTC. Its translation is CASSPGAGLPYGYTF.

The rearrangement links TRBV27 to TRBJ2-7; 7 bases align to TRBD1. With 6 bases clipped from V and 2 bases from J, the junction kept 10 bases outside the gene matches. The CDR3 runs to 15 residues. Germline V CDR1 and CDR2: MNHEY, SMNVEV (reference sequence). The CDR3 bases are TGTGCCAGCAGCCGAGGGGGACAGCCTGCCTACGAGCAGTACTTC. It is translated as CASSRGGQPAYEQYF.

The V call is TRBV18, the J call TRBJ1-2; perhaps TRBD1 as D (6 bases). Germline CDR1 KGHSH, CDR2 LQKENI. The CDR3 sequence is 16 residues long. V shed 4 bases and J shed 6 bases, with 21 bases lying between them. In nucleotides, the CDR3 is TGTGCCAGCTCACGAGAAGAAAGGGGGTTTGGCGATGGCTACACCTTC. It specifies CASSREERGFGDGYTF. The whole variable domain, filled in from reference TRBV18 and TRBJ1-2, reads NAGVMQNPRHLVRRRGQEARLRCSPMKGHSHVYWYRQLPEEGLKFMVYLQKENIIDESGMPKERFSAEFPKEGPSILRIQQVVRGDSAAYFCASSREERGFGDGYTFGSGTRLTVV.

The chain is built from TRBV4-3 and TRBJ2-7, with unresolved D. The ends were cut back, 1 base at V and 3 bases at J, with 13 bases in the middle. The CDR3 has 15 residues. The germline gives CDR1 LGHNA, CDR2 YSLEER. CDR3 region: CASSQATRSDYEQYF. The CDR3 nucleotides read TGCGCCAGCAGCCAAGCCACGCGTAGTGACTACGAGCAGTACTTC.

The chain carries TRBV5-4 and TRBJ1-1; D may be TRBD1 (5 bases). The CDR3 spans 13 residues. V lost 4 bases, J lost 8 bases, and 15 bases lay in between. In germline, CDR1 is SGHNT, CDR2 YYREEE (reference sequence). For the CDR3, the DNA is TGTGCCAGCAGCAGGGGACCTCTCAGGGAAGCTTTCTTT. Its translation: CASSRGPLREAFF.

This chain joins TRBV30 and TRBJ2-4; D might be TRBD2 (6 bases). Trimming left V 0 bases short and J 3 bases short, with 12 bases between. The CDR3 extends over 15 amino acids. Germline assignment: CDR1 GTSNPN and CDR2 SVGIG (reference sequence). As DNA, the CDR3 is TGTGCCTGGAGTGTACCTAGCGACGTCAAAAACATTCAGTACTTC. Amino acid sequence: CAWSVPSDVKNIQYF.

The CDR3 is CASSLTSATGELFF. The DNA for the CDR3 is TGTGCCAGCAGCCTCACTAGCGCCACCGGGGAGCTGTTTTTT. The rearrangement links TRBV3-1 (or the pseudogene TRBV3-2) to TRBJ2-2; 7 bases agree with TRBD2. The CDR3 sequence is 14 residues long. Germline lookup yields CDR1 LGHDT and CDR2 YNNKEL (reference sequence). The V segment lost 4 bases and the J segment 4 bases; nucleotides outside the gene matches: 3.

In this sample, this clone turned up a few times. The gene calls are TRBV14 and TRBJ2-3; D is ambiguous. The CDR3 covers 13 residues. V lost 3 bases and J 5 bases, leaving 9 bases between the germline ends. CDR1 is SGHDN and CDR2 is FVKESK in the germline V gene. The CDR3, as DNA: TGTGCCAGCAGCCAGACGCTACTAGATACGCAGTATTTT. Amino acid sequence: CASSQTLLDTQYF. Supplemented by reference TRBV14 and TRBJ2-3, the full variable domain reads EAGVTQFPSHSVIEKGQTVTLRCDPISGHDNLYWYRRVMGKEIKFLLHFVKESKQDESGMPNNRFLAERTGGTYSTLKVQPAELEDSGVYFCASSQTLLDTQYFGPGTRLTVL.

V is TRBV11-3 and J is TRBJ1-5; no firm D call. CDR3 length equals 13 residues. Per the germline V gene, CDR1 is SGHNT and CDR2 is YENEEA. V was shortened by 3 bases and J by 6 bases, with 9 bases between the two germline ends. As DNA, the CDR3 is TGTGCCAGCAGCTTGGCGTTGGGTCAGCCCCAGCATTTT. As protein: CASSLALGQPQHF. The full variable domain, with the rest looked up from reference TRBV11-3 and TRBJ1-5, is EAGVVQSPRYKIIEKKQPVAFWCNPISGHNTLYWYLQNLGQGPELLIRYENEEAVDDSQLPKDRFSAERLKGVDSTLKIQPAELGDSAVYLCASSLALGQPQHFGDGTRLSIL.

This chain connects TRBV10-3 to TRBJ2-7, with TRBD2 identical over 8 bases. The J segment lost 2 bases and the V segment lost 11 bases, leaving 8 bases of the junction unmatched. There are 13 residues in the CDR3. The germline V gene encodes CDR1 ENHRY and CDR2 SYGVKD. This CDR3 is CASSPGGPYEQYF. The CDR3 bases are TGTGCCTCCTCCCCGGGAGGGCCCTACGAGCAGTACTTC.

This clone was found once. The V and J genes are TRBV6-2 or TRBV6-3 and TRBJ2-1, with 9 bases that match TRBD2. The trim removed 5 bases at V and 8 bases at J, leaving 13 bases unmatched. The V gene's germline CDR1 is MNHEY and CDR2 SVGEGT. The CDR3 runs 16 residues. CDR3 sequence (DNA): TGTGCCAGCAGTCCGTTGGGGGCTAGCGGGGAACATGAGCAGTTCTTC. This gives the protein CASSPLGASGEHEQFF.

The J gene is TRBJ1-5, the V gene TRBV28, with D tentatively TRBD1 (6 bases). The CDR3 consists of 14 residues. Germline assignment: CDR1 MDHEN and CDR2 SYDVKM. Trimming removed 1 base at V and 9 bases at J, with 13 bases between. CDR3 DNA sequence: TGTGCCAGCAGTTTATTGGGGAGAGGGGGGCCCCAGCATTTT. Amino acids: CASSLLGRGGPQHF.

The rearrangement links TRBV6-5 to TRBJ1-2, with D unclear. Germline V gives CDR1 MNHEY, CDR2 SVGAGI. This CDR3 comprises 12 residues. V lost 8 bases and J lost 8, with 15 bases in between. CDR3 in amino acids: CASGSRLWGYTF. CDR3 in DNA: TGTGCCAGCGGTTCTAGGCTCTGGGGCTACACCTTC.

The chain combines TRBV12-3 or TRBV12-4 with TRBJ1-5, with D unclear. The CDR3 extends over 13 amino acids. V was cut by 5 bases and J by 4 bases, with 9 bases left in between. The CDR3, as DNA: TGTGCCAGCAGTACTGAAGGGAATCAGCCCCAGCATTTT. This encodes CASSTEGNQPQHF.

This chain connects TRBV19 to TRBJ2-7, with D possibly TRBD1 on 6 matching bases. The CDR3 totals 14 residues. V shed 1 base and J shed 2 bases, with 9 bases lying between them. The V gene's germline CDR1 is LNHDA and CDR2 SQIVND (reference sequence). CDR3 DNA sequence: TGTGCCAGTAGTATAGGAGGGACAACCTACGAGCAGTACTTC. Translation: CASSIGGTTYEQYF.